This passage covers 24 T cell receptor beta chains from one sample sequenced in a study of T cell repertoires in cytomegalovirus infection. Using its own MiXCR run on the reads, TCRdb lists one record per CDR3 protein. The data contain 450,000 to 650,000 distinct CDR3 sequences, around 40% of them singletons. These receptors lack a known antigen. The sample was cultured PBMCs, taken from culture after CMV antigen stimulation. These receptors originate from a human donor in good health (CMV status not recorded). Some clones in this sample may be carry-over from other donors' samples.

The V and J genes are TRBV20-1 and TRBJ1-4; TRBD1 is a possible D gene (5 bases). CDR1 DFQATT and CDR2 SNEGSKA come from the germline V gene (reference sequence). Trimming shortened V by 1 base and J by 8 bases, and 14 bases separated the two germline ends. This CDR3 is built from 14 residues. DNA for the CDR3: TGCAGTGCTAGAGCAACAGGTTCCGGGGAAAAACTGTTTTTT. Its protein is CSARATGSGEKLFF.

This clonotype was found a few times. This sequence joins TRBV19 and TRBJ2-1, with 13 nucleotides matching TRBD2. Germline-derived CDR1 and CDR2 are LNHDA and SQIVND (reference sequence). The CDR3 spans 20 residues. With V trimmed by 5 bases and J by 0 bases, 13 bases remained unmatched. The CDR3 nucleotides are TGTGCCAGTAGTCCGGGACTAGCGGGACGCCACGTCAGCTCCTACAATGAGCAGTTCTTC. Amino acid sequence: CASSPGLAGRHVSSYNEQFF.

The J gene is TRBJ1-1, the V gene TRBV5-1; 7 bases line up with TRBD1. V lost 5 bases and J lost 2; bases outside the gene matches: 12. The CDR3 covers 16 residues. The germline V gene encodes CDR1 SGHRS and CDR2 YFSETQ. CDR3 DNA: TGCGCCAGCAGACCCGGGGGAGGGGGCCTTAACACTGAAGCTTTCTTT. Amino acids: CASRPGGGGLNTEAFF.

This clonotype was found once. The junction departs from germline at one end; a sequencing error may be responsible. The chain combines TRBV20-1 with TRBJ1-5; 7 bases agree with TRBD1. This CDR3 spans 15 amino acids. CDR1 is DFQATT and CDR2 is SNEGSKA in the germline V gene (reference sequence). CDR3 nucleotide sequence: TGCAGTGCTGAGAGACAGGGCTATAGCAATCAGCCCCCGCATTTT. This encodes CSAERQGYSNQPPHF.

The CDR3 is CASSFESSRTEAFF. CDR3 sequence (DNA): TGTGCCAGCAGCTTCGAATCTAGTAGGACTGAAGCTTTCTTT. The genes are TRBV7-9 and TRBJ1-1; D unclear. Trimming cost V 3 bases and J 5 bases, with 13 bases left between them. The CDR3 sequence is 14 residues long. Germline CDR1 reads SEHNR; CDR2 reads FQNEAQ (reference sequence).

This chain uses TRBV11-2 with TRBJ2-7, with D maybe TRBD2 (5 bases). CDR1 is SGHAT, CDR2 FQNNGV, per germline. V was trimmed by 5 bases and J by 7 bases, leaving 9 bases between them. The CDR3 spans 11 residues. The CDR3 bases are TGTGCCAGCAGCAAGTCGGGGGAGCAGTACTTC. This translates into CASSKSGEQYF.

The chain employs TRBV2 and TRBJ1-1, with D uncertain. Germline loops: CDR1 SNHLY, CDR2 FYNNEI. Trimming shortened V by 0 bases and J by 10 bases, and 18 bases separated the two germline ends. This CDR3 contains 15 residues. Here the CDR3 DNA reads TGTGCCAGCAGTGAAGCGCCCCCCGGGCGCTCTAGAGCTTTCTTT. Its protein is CASSEAPPGRSRAFF.

This clonotype is a singleton in its sample. The chain couples TRBV12-5 to TRBJ2-5; D gene unclear. Germline-derived CDR1 and CDR2 are LGHNT and FRNRAP. The V end lost 6 bases, the J end lost 7 bases, and 15 bases lay between the germline ends. The CDR3 runs to 13 residues. The CDR3 reads CASGPRLEGTQYF. CDR3 coding DNA: TGTGCTAGTGGACCCCGGTTGGAAGGGACCCAGTACTTC.

The chain carries TRBV7-6 and TRBJ2-1; a possible D gene is TRBD1 (7 bases). Trimming removed 5 bases from V and 6 bases from J, with 23 bases in between. Per germline, CDR1 SGHVS and CDR2 FNYEAQ. CDR3 length: 17 residues. The CDR3 bases are TGTGCCAGCAGCCTTGGAGGGGGCTGGGCTCGAGGCAATGAGCAGTTCTTC. Encoded protein: CASSLGGGWARGNEQFF.

The chain is built from TRBV6-2 or TRBV6-3 and TRBJ2-2; D call uncertain. CDR1 is MNHEY, CDR2 SVGEGT, per germline. V lost 2 bases, J lost 7 bases, and 8 bases lay in between. CDR3 length equals 13 residues. For the CDR3, the DNA is TGTGCCAGCAGTTACCATCTTAACGGGGAGCTGTTTTTT. Amino acid sequence: CASSYHLNGELFF.

Only a few counts were recorded for this clonotype. This chain joins TRBV7-2 and TRBJ2-3; the D is unclear. Between the trimmed V and J ends, which lost 2 bases and 4 bases, there was a span of 7 bases. This CDR3 comprises 13 residues. CDR1 is SGHTA, CDR2 FQGNSA, per germline. In DNA form, the CDR3 reads TGTGCCAGCAGCTTAAGTGTTTCAGATACGCAGTATTTT. Translating it yields CASSLSVSDTQYF.

The gene calls are TRBV12-3 or TRBV12-4 and TRBJ2-2; 7 nucleotides line up with TRBD2. V trimming: 8 bases; J trimming: 7 bases; junction bases outside the gene matches: 10. The CDR3 consists of 14 residues. For the CDR3, the DNA is TGTGCCAGCCGTCGTCAGGGAGGGCACGGGGAGCTGTTTTTT. Translated: CASRRQGGHGELFF.

A few counts support this clonotype. The chain uses TRBV10-3 and TRBJ2-7, with D perhaps matching TRBD1 (5 bases). V dropped 7 bases and J dropped 3 bases, with 10 bases sitting between them. Germline CDR1 reads ENHRY; CDR2 reads SYGVKD. This CDR3 is built from 12 residues. The CDR3 spells CAITSTGYEQYF. The DNA for the CDR3 is TGTGCCATCACCTCAACAGGCTACGAGCAGTACTTC.

V is TRBV6-5 and J is TRBJ2-7, with 11 bases identical to TRBD2. Trimming cost V 7 bases and J 3 bases; bases outside gene matches: 2. The CDR3 loop spans 13 amino acids. Germline CDR1 and CDR2: MNHEY and SVGAGI. CDR3 sequence (DNA): TGTGCCAGCAAGACTAGCGGGAACTACGAGCAGTACTTC. Its translation: CASKTSGNYEQYF.

This CDR3 reads CASRAGTYTDTQYF. CDR3 DNA: TGTGCCAGCAGGGCCGGGACCTACACAGATACGCAGTATTTT. The V and J genes are TRBV7-8 and TRBJ2-3; D may be TRBD1 or TRBD2 (5 bases each). Trimming stripped 6 bases from V and 2 bases from J, with 12 bases between. Germline values: CDR1 SGHVS, CDR2 FQNEAQ. The CDR3 has 14 amino acids. The whole variable domain, filled in from reference TRBV7-8 and TRBJ2-3, reads GAGVSQSPRYKVAKRGQDVALRCDPISGHVSLFWYQQALGQGPEFLTYFQNEAQLDKSGLPSDRFFAERPEGSVSTLKIQRTQQEDSAVYLCASRAGTYTDTQYFGPGTRLTVL.

The CDR3 spells CASSFQGGVEAFF. DNA of the CDR3: TGTGCCAGCAGCTTCCAGGGGGGCGTTGAAGCTTTCTTT. V is TRBV7-2 and J is TRBJ1-1; 7 bases are shared with TRBD1. The CDR3 consists of 13 residues. CDR1 and CDR2 from the germline V gene are SGHTA and FQGNSA. V was clipped by 3 bases and J by 7 bases; unmatched bases: 5.

The chain couples TRBV20-1 to TRBJ1-5; D is unclear. Germline V gene data show CDR1 as DFQATT and CDR2 as SNEGSKA (reference sequence). The CDR3 has 13 amino acids. V was trimmed by 3 bases and J by 0 bases, leaving 6 bases between them. The CDR3 DNA sequence: TGCAGTGCTAGCAAGGATAGCAATCAGCCCCAGCATTTT. Protein: CSASKDSNQPQHF.

The rearrangement uses TRBV6-5 and TRBJ2-2; D gene ambiguous. This CDR3 region has 13 residues. Trimming left V 3 bases short and J 6 bases short, with 8 bases between. Germline values: CDR1 MNHEY, CDR2 SVGAGI. CDR3 in DNA: TGTGCCAGCAGTTATTTGATAGCCGGGGAGCTGTTTTTT. Amino acid sequence: CASSYLIAGELFF.

This chain links TRBV6-6 with TRBJ2-2; 7 nucleotides agree with TRBD2. The junction had 12 bases not matched to a gene; V was cut back by 7 bases and J by 7 bases. The CDR3 contains 15 residues. Germline V gene data show CDR1 as MNHNY and CDR2 as SVGAGI (reference sequence). This chain's CDR3 is CASTLAAGFVGELFF. The CDR3 DNA is TGTGCCAGCACCCTAGCGGCAGGGTTTGTCGGGGAGCTGTTTTTT.

This clonotype was seen only a few times. The J gene is TRBJ2-7, the V gene TRBV7-7; maybe TRBD2 (6 bases). The CDR3 runs to 15 residues. In germline, CDR1 is SSHAT, CDR2 FNYEAQ (reference sequence). Trimming pared 1 base from V and 0 bases from J, leaving 10 bases between. CDR3: CASSLDHGSSYEQYF. The DNA for the CDR3 is TGTGCCAGCAGCTTAGATCACGGGAGCTCCTACGAGCAGTACTTC.

This clonotype was seen at least ten times. The DNA for the CDR3 is TGTGCCAGCAGCTTAGGAGGTTCGGGCAGGGGTAGGACCCAGTACTTC. Translation: CASSLGGSGRGRTQYF. The chain combines TRBV7-2 with TRBJ2-5, with D possibly being TRBD1 (6 bases). This CDR3 is 16 amino acids long. The germline V gene encodes CDR1 SGHTA and CDR2 FQGNSA. The V and J ends lost 1 base and 7 bases respectively, with 19 bases between them.

This chain connects TRBV11-2 to TRBJ2-1; D remains ambiguous. The CDR3 has 14 amino acids. Germline loops: CDR1 SGHAT, CDR2 FQNNGV. Trimming removed 0 bases at V and 7 bases at J, with 10 bases between. Here the CDR3 reads CASSLDPASNEQFF. The CDR3 bases are TGTGCCAGCAGCTTAGATCCGGCTAGTAATGAGCAGTTCTTC.

The chain has TRBV6-1 and TRBJ1-5; D not resolved. CDR3 length: 14 amino acids. Germline V gene sequence: CDR1 MNHNS, CDR2 SASEGT. V lost 7 bases to trimming and J lost 3 bases, with 13 bases between them. The chain's CDR3 is CASNNKGNNQPQHF. The CDR3 nucleotides read TGTGCCAGCAATAACAAAGGGAACAATCAGCCCCAGCATTTT.

The CDR3 sequence: CSVQRETEAFF. CDR3 DNA sequence: TGCAGCGTTCAAAGGGAAACTGAAGCTTTCTTT. This rearrangement joins TRBV29-1 to TRBJ1-1, with D uncertain. The length of the CDR3 is 11 residues. CDR1 and CDR2 (germline): SQVTM, ANQGSEA. Trimming took off 5 bases at V and 5 bases at J, with 9 bases between the two ends. Full variable domain (remainder filled in from reference TRBV29-1 and TRBJ1-1): SAVISQKPSRDICQRGTSLTIQCQVDSQVTMMFWYRQQPGQSLTLIATANQGSEATYESGFVIDKFPISRPNLTFSTLTVSNMSPEDSSIYLCSVQRETEAFFGQGTRLTVV.